The T cell receptor (beta chain) under discussion was sequenced for a study of CD8 T cells in ankylosing spondylitis. TCRdb reprocessed the 5' RACE reads with MiXCR, giving one entry per CDR3 protein. This table holds fewer than 150,000 distinct CDR3 sequences, 7% to 8% found once. V lost 1 base and J lost 6, with 6 bases in between. The CDR3 is 13 amino acids. This clonotype was observed many times. The sequence came from a female donor with ankylosing spondylitis or in good health (not recorded which). The specimen sequenced was blood, either unsorted or a sorted T cell fraction (not recorded which). The chain links TRBV12-3 or TRBV12-4 to TRBJ2-2; D remains ambiguous. The DNA of the CDR3 is TGTGCCAGCAGTTTAGGAGTTGCCGGGGAGCTGTTTTTT. Protein sequence: CASSLGVAGELFF.